This TCR beta chain was sequenced for a study of a mutant IDH1 vaccine in newly diagnosed glioma. Study-level information: Antecedent treatment encompassed radiotherapy, temozolomide, or their combination; the majority received both. Study-level results: Whatever changes occurred in top peripheral T cell clonotypes seemed unrelated to pseudoprogression. It was approximately 93% of patients that developed vaccine-induced immune responses.

As to this clone: Its matching antigen is unknown.

The data were produced by immunoSEQ multiplex PCR, yet TCRdb's version contains in-frame clones alone and is incomplete. The data show about 92,000 clones, roughly 77% seen once. Sample time point: baseline, week 1 (first vaccination visit). The treatment denotes: pre-vaccination baseline after standard-of-care therapy. Astrocytomas that were new, WHO grade 3 or 4, IDH1-mutant and ATRX-lost were present in the donors. This clonotype originated in a man aged 35-49 years with glioma. The input for sequencing was PBMCs, taken from a glioma patient treated with radiotherapy, temozolomide or both.

The CDR3 coding sequence is TGTGCCAGCAGTCTCCAGATTTCGTACGAGCAGTACTTC. This gives the protein CASSLQISYEQYF. The V call is TRBV28, the J call TRBJ2-7; unclear D gene. With 5 bases removed from V and 4 bases from J, the gap between germline ends came to 12 bases. The CDR3 is 13 amino acids. CDR1 is MDHEN, CDR2 SYDVKM, per germline.